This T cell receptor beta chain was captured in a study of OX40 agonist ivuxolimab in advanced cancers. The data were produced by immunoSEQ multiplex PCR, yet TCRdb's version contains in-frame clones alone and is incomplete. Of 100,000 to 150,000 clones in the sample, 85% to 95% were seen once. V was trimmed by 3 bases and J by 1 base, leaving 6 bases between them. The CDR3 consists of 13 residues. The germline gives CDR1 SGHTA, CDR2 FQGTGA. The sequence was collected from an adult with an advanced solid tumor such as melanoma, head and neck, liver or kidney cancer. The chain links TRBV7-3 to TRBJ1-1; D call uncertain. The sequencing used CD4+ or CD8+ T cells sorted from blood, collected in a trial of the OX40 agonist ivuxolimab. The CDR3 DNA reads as TGTGCCAGCAGCTTCCAAAGGAACACTGAAGCTTTCTTT. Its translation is CASSFQRNTEAFF.